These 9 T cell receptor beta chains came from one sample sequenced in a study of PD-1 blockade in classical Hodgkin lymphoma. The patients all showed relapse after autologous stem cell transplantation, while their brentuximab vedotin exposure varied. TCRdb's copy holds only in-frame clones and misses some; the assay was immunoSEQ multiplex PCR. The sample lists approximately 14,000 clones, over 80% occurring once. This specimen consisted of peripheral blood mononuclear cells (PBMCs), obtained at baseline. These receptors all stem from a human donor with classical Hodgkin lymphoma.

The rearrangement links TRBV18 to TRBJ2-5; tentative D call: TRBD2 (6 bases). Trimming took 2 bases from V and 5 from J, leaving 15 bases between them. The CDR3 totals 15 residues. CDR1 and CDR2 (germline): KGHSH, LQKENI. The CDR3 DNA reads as TGTGCCAGCTCACCAGGGCGCGGGGCCCGGGAGACCCAGTACTTC. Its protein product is CASSPGRGARETQYF.

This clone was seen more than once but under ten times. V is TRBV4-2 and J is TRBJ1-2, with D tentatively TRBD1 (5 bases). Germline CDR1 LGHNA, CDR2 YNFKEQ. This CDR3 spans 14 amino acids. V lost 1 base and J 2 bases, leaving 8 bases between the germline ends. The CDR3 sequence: CASSQVGGNYGYTF. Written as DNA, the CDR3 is TGTGCCAGCAGCCAAGTGGGGGGAAACTATGGCTACACCTTC.

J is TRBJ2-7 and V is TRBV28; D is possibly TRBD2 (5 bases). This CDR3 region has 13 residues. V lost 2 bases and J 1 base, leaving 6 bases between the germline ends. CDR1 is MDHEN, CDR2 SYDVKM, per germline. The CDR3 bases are TGTGCCAGCAGTTTAGCGGGTTCCTACGAGCAGTACTTC. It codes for CASSLAGSYEQYF.

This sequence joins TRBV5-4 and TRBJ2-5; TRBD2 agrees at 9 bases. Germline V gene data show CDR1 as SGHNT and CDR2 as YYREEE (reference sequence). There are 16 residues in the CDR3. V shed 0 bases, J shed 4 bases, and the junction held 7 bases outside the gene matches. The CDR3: CASSLGDSGSGETQYF. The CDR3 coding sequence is TGTGCCAGCAGCTTGGGGGATAGCGGGAGTGGAGAGACCCAGTACTTC.

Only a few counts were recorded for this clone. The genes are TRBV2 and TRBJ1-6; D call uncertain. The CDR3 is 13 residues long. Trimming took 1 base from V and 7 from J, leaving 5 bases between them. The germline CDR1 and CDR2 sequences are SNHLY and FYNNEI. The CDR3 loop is CASSEEQNSPLHF. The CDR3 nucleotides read TGTGCCAGCAGTGAAGAACAGAATTCACCCCTCCACTTT.

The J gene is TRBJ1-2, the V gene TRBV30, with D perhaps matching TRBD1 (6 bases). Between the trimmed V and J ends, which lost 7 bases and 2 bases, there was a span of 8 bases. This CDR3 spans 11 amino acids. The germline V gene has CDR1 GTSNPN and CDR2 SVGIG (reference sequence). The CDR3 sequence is CASQGNYGYTF. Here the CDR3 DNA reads TGTGCCTCCCAGGGGAACTATGGCTACACCTTC.

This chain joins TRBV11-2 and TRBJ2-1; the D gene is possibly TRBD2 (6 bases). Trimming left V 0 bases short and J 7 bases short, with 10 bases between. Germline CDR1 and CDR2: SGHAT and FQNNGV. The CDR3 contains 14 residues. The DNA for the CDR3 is TGTGCCAGCAGCTTAGATGGGGGGTCAAATGAGCAGTTCTTC. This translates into CASSLDGGSNEQFF.

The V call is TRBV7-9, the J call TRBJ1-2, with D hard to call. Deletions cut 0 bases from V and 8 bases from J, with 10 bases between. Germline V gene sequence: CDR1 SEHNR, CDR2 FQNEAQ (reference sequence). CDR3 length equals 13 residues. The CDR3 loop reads CASSLADFEGYTF. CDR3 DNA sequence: TGTGCCAGCAGCTTAGCCGACTTTGAGGGCTACACCTTC.

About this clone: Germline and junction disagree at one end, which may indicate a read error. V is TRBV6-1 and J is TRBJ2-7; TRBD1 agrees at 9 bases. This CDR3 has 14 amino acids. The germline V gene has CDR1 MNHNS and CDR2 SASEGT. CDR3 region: CAISDTGGVREQYF. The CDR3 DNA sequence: TGTGCCATCAGTGACACAGGGGGCGTTAGGGAGCAGTACTTC.